These 25 T cell receptor beta chains came from one sample sequenced in a study of blood T cell repertoires in COVID-19. The repertoire was sequenced with immunoSEQ multiplex PCR; TCRdb's copy has only in-frame clones and lacks some. The repertoire holds about 70,000 clones, with more than 75% as singletons. The sequenced sample consisted of peripheral blood. The receptors originated from a man aged 45-65 years with acute or convalescent COVID-19.

The chain has TRBV9 and TRBJ1-2, with TRBD1 as a possible D gene (6 bases). Germline V gives CDR1 SGDLS, CDR2 YYNGEE. CDR3 size: 13 residues. V was shortened by 3 bases and J by 4 bases, with 10 bases between the two germline ends. Here the CDR3 reads CASSAEDSYGYTF. CDR3 coding DNA: TGTGCCAGCAGCGCCGAGGACAGCTATGGCTACACCTTC.

The gene calls are TRBV7-2 and TRBJ1-1; TRBD1 is a possible D gene (6 bases). V was shortened by 5 bases and J by 1 base, with 11 bases between the two germline ends. CDR3 length equals 14 residues. Germline CDR1 SGHTA, CDR2 FQGNSA. The CDR3 nucleotides are TGTGCCAGCAGCCAAGGACAGCAGAACACTGAAGCTTTCTTT. Protein sequence: CASSQGQQNTEAFF.

This chain joins TRBV3-1 (or the pseudogene TRBV3-2) and TRBJ2-6, with 9 bases matching TRBD1. The V gene end was trimmed by 3 bases and the J gene end by 0 bases; junction bases not matched to a gene: 15. This CDR3 has 21 residues. Looked up from germline, CDR1 is LGHDT and CDR2 is YNNKEL (reference sequence). The CDR3 coding sequence is TGTGCCAGCAGCCACCTTCTGACACCGGGACAGGGATTCTCTGGGGCCAACGTCCTGACTTTC. This translates into CASSHLLTPGQGFSGANVLTF.

As to this clone: Other nucleotide sequences from this sample produce the same CDR3. This chain joins TRBV5-1 and TRBJ2-7, with 11 bases matching TRBD2. Germline assignment: CDR1 SGHRS and CDR2 YFSETQ. V lost 0 bases, J lost 1 base, and 0 bases stayed unmatched. This CDR3 region has 15 residues. The CDR3 DNA reads TGCGCCAGCAGCTTGGGACTAGCGGGATCCTACGAGCAGTACTTC. Its protein product is CASSLGLAGSYEQYF.

In its sample, this clone was seen a few times. This rearrangement joins TRBV11-2 to TRBJ2-7; 11 bases line up with TRBD1. V lost 6 bases to trimming and J lost 7 bases; unmatched junction nucleotides: 14. Germline V gene data show CDR1 as SGHAT and CDR2 as FQNNGV. This CDR3 contains 16 residues. The DNA of the CDR3 is TGTGCCAGCAGGCCTCTTAAGGGACAGGGGGTCCTGGAGCAGTACTTC. It yields the protein CASRPLKGQGVLEQYF. The full variable domain, its missing parts supplied by reference TRBV11-2 and TRBJ2-7, is EAGVAQSPRYKIIEKRQSVAFWCNPISGHATLYWYQQILGQGPKLLIQFQNNGVVDDSQLPKDRFSAERLKGVDSTLKIQPAKLEDSAVYLCASRPLKGQGVLEQYFGPGTRLTVT.

This rearrangement joins TRBV6-5 to TRBJ1-2; D remains unclear. The germline V and J ends were trimmed by 7 bases and 2 bases, with 14 bases remaining between them. CDR1 is MNHEY and CDR2 is SVGAGI in the germline V gene. The CDR3 loop spans 14 amino acids. CDR3 sequence reads: CASTLPGGNYGYTF. The CDR3 bases are TGTGCCAGCACCCTTCCAGGAGGCAACTATGGCTACACCTTC.

This clone was detected only once. The rearrangement joins TRBV5-1 to TRBJ1-1; 11 bases are a match to TRBD1. V lost 3 bases and J lost 2; bases outside the gene matches: 9. The CDR3 length is 17 residues. CDR1 is SGHRS, CDR2 YFSETQ, per germline. CDR3 nucleotide sequence: TGCGCCAGCAGCTGGGGGACAGGGGGTATTGGTAACACTGAAGCTTTCTTT. Amino acids: CASSWGTGGIGNTEAFF. Full variable domain (rest looked up from reference TRBV5-1 and TRBJ1-1): KAGVTQTPRYLIKTRGQQVTLSCSPISGHRSVSWYQQTPGQGLQFLFEYFSETQRNKGNFPGRFSGRQFSNSRSEMNVSTLELGDSALYLCASSWGTGGIGNTEAFFGQGTRLTVV.

The rearrangement joins TRBV28 to TRBJ1-4; 7 bases are shared with TRBD1. Trimming took 8 bases from V and 7 from J; bases not matched to a gene: 10. Germline V gene lookup returns CDR1 MDHEN and CDR2 SYDVKM. This CDR3 is 14 amino acids long. Here the CDR3 DNA reads TGTGCCAGCTCCCTGGTGGAGGGGGCTGAAAAACTGTTTTTT. It yields the protein CASSLVEGAEKLFF.

This chain connects TRBV7-6 to TRBJ1-3, with D unresolved. CDR3 length: 15 residues. Trimming removed 1 base at V and 7 bases at J, with 14 bases between. Per germline, CDR1 SGHVS and CDR2 FNYEAQ. The CDR3 loop reads CASSLGTSNSNTIYF. The CDR3, as DNA: TGTGCCAGCAGCTTAGGGACTTCTAACAGTAACACCATATATTTT.

This clone was detected once. The rearrangement joins TRBV24-1 to TRBJ2-5; tentative D call: TRBD2 (5 bases). Germline V CDR1 and CDR2: KGHDR, SFDVKD. With 5 bases removed from V and 5 bases from J, the gap between germline ends came to 14 bases. The CDR3 has 14 amino acids. The DNA for the CDR3 is TGTGCCACCAGTGTCTCGGGGAGCATCGAGACCCAGTACTTC. Its protein is CATSVSGSIETQYF.

This clone has only one observation. The chain couples TRBV7-9 to TRBJ1-3, with D possibly TRBD1 on 5 matching bases. This CDR3 is built from 16 residues. Germline V gene lookup returns CDR1 SEHNR and CDR2 FQNEAQ (reference sequence). V was trimmed by 4 bases and J by 0 bases, leaving 13 bases between them. This CDR3 is CASSSSQVISGNTIYF. CDR3 DNA sequence: TGTGCCAGCAGCTCGTCACAGGTCATCTCTGGAAACACCATATATTTT.

The sample holds a few counts of this clone. This sample includes further DNA sequences coding for the same CDR3. This rearrangement joins TRBV19 to TRBJ1-1; 8 positions agree with TRBD1. The CDR3 contains 14 residues. Looked up from germline, CDR1 is LNHDA and CDR2 is SQIVND (reference sequence). Losses at the gene ends were 7 bases for V and 1 base for J; bases not matched to a gene: 5. CDR3 in amino acids: CASNLQGGNTEAFF. In DNA form, the CDR3 reads TGTGCCAGTAATCTACAGGGGGGGAACACTGAAGCTTTCTTT.

The chain joins TRBV7-2 to TRBJ1-1; TRBD1 matches at 7 bases. The CDR3 spans 16 residues. J gave up 6 bases and V 5 bases, and 15 bases lay outside the gene matches. Germline assignment: CDR1 SGHTA and CDR2 FQGNSA. This CDR3 reads CASSMWDSLMGSEAFF. In DNA, the CDR3 is TGTGCCAGCAGCATGTGGGACAGTTTGATGGGGTCTGAAGCTTTCTTT.

The chain combines TRBV10-3 with TRBJ2-3, with D possibly being TRBD2 (5 bases). CDR1 and CDR2 from the germline V gene are ENHRY and SYGVKD. CDR3 size: 13 residues. Trimming removed 6 bases from V and 2 bases from J, with 9 bases in between. CDR3 loop: CAIRDGDTDTQYF. CDR3 sequence (DNA): TGTGCCATCAGAGACGGGGACACAGATACGCAGTATTTT.

The V call is TRBV24-1, the J call TRBJ2-1, with D maybe TRBD1 (5 bases). The ends were cut back, 3 bases at V and 12 bases at J, with 20 bases in the middle. The CDR3 runs to 15 residues. Germline CDR1 KGHDR, CDR2 SFDVKD. CDR3 sequence reads: CATSDTPAKGNLQFF. The CDR3 DNA reads TGTGCCACCAGTGATACCCCGGCCAAGGGGAATTTGCAGTTCTTC.

V is TRBV18 and J is TRBJ2-2; TRBD2 matches 9 bases. CDR1 and CDR2 (germline): KGHSH, LQKENI. This CDR3 is built from 17 residues. After removal of 0 bases from V and 2 bases from J, the junction contained 4 bases not matched to a gene. In nucleotides, the CDR3 is TGTGCCAGCTCACCACCGCAGCGGGGGGCCAACACCGGGGAGCTGTTTTTT. This codes for CASSPPQRGANTGELFF.

This clone was found once. This chain connects TRBV10-3 to TRBJ1-4; 9 positions match TRBD1. After removal of 6 bases from V and 8 bases from J, the junction contained 4 bases not matched to a gene. Germline values: CDR1 ENHRY, CDR2 SYGVKD. The CDR3 spans 13 residues. CDR3 nucleotides: TGTGCCATCAGCGGACAGGGGAACGAAAAACTGTTTTTT. The encoded protein is CAISGQGNEKLFF.

The chain has TRBV11-2 and TRBJ2-7; 7 nucleotides line up with TRBD2. CDR1 and CDR2 from the germline V gene are SGHAT and FQNNGV. The CDR3 consists of 15 residues. J was trimmed by 7 bases and V by 2 bases; bases with no gene match: 11. In nucleotides, the CDR3 is TGTGCCAGCAGCTTACGTGGGGGGAGGGCTGGAGAGCAGTACTTC. Translation gives CASSLRGGRAGEQYF.

The chain uses TRBV2 and TRBJ2-1; 12 nucleotides agree with TRBD2. The V gene end was trimmed by 2 bases and the J gene end by 6 bases; junction bases not matched to a gene: 2. The CDR3 covers 15 residues. CDR1 and CDR2 from the germline V gene are SNHLY and FYNNEI. Here the CDR3 DNA reads TGTGCCAGCAGTGAATCTAGCGGGGGGGCCAATGAGCAGTTCTTC. It specifies CASSESSGGANEQFF.

The chain employs TRBV7-3 and TRBJ2-1, with 14 bases identical to TRBD2. CDR3 size: 15 residues. Germline V gives CDR1 SGHTA, CDR2 FQGTGA. Trimming at V came to 4 bases and at J to 7 bases, leaving 3 bases not matched to a gene. The CDR3 region has the DNA TGTGCCAGCAGCTCCCGACTAGCGGGAGGGAATGAGCAGTTCTTC. Translated, it gives CASSSRLAGGNEQFF.

V is TRBV7-2 and J is TRBJ2-7; 9 bases map to TRBD2. J was trimmed by 3 bases and V by 2 bases; bases with no gene match: 8. Germline CDR1 and CDR2: SGHTA and FQGNSA. CDR3 length equals 16 residues. In DNA, the CDR3 is TGTGCCAGCAGCTTAAGTGCGGCTAGCGGGATCTACGAGCAGTACTTC. This sequence encodes CASSLSAASGIYEQYF.

The chain links TRBV28 to TRBJ2-7, with a possible D match to TRBD2 (6 bases). CDR3 length: 13 residues. Looked up from germline, CDR1 is MDHEN and CDR2 is SYDVKM. V was trimmed by 8 bases and J by 3 bases, leaving 14 bases between them. CDR3 nucleotide sequence: TGTGCCAGCGAGGGAGGTTCACTCTACGAGCAGTACTTC. It translates to CASEGGSLYEQYF.

V is TRBV19 and J is TRBJ1-1; perhaps TRBD1 as D (6 bases). Germline V CDR1 and CDR2: LNHDA, SQIVND (reference sequence). The CDR3 sequence is 15 residues long. V was shortened by 4 bases and J by 0 bases, with 12 bases between the two germline ends. The CDR3 DNA reads TGTGCCAGTAGTACCCAGACAGGCTTGAACACTGAAGCTTTCTTT. It encodes CASSTQTGLNTEAFF.

This chain joins TRBV21-1 and TRBJ1-5. TRBV21-1 is a pseudogene segment. This CDR3 is built from 15 residues. In DNA, the CDR3 is TGTGCCAGCAGCTACGGGGGAAAGAGCAATCAGCCCCAGCATTTT. It specifies CASSYGGKSNQPQHF.

The chain links TRBV9 to TRBJ1-1, with 11 positions matching TRBD1. Looked up from germline, CDR1 is SGDLS and CDR2 is YYNGEE. The CDR3 contains 15 residues. V dropped 4 bases and J dropped 1; count of bases not matched to a gene: 3. The CDR3 sequence: CASSMGQGGNTEAFF. DNA of the CDR3: TGTGCCAGCAGCATGGGACAGGGGGGGAACACTGAAGCTTTCTTT.